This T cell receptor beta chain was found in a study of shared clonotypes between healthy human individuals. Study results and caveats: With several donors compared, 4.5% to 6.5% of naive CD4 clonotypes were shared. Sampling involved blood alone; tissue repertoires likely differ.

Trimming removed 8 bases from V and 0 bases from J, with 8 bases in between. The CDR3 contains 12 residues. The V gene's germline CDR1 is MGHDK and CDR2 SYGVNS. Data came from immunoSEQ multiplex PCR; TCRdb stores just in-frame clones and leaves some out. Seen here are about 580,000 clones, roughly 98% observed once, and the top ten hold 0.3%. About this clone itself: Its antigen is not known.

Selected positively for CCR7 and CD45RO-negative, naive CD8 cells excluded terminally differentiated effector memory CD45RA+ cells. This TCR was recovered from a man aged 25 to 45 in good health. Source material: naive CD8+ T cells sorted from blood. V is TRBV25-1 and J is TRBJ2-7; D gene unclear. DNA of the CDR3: TGTGCCAGCTCAATTGGCTCCTACGAGCAGTACTTC. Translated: CASSIGSYEQYF.